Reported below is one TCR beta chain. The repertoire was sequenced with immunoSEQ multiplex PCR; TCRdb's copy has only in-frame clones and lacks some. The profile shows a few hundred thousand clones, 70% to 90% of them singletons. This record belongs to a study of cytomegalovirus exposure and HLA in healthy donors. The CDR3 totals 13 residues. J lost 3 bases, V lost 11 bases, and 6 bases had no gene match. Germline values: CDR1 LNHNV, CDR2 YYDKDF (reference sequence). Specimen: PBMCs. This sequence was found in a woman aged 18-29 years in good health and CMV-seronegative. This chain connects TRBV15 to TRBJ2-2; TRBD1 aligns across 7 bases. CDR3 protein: CALTGVYTGELFF. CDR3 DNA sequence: TGTGCCCTTACAGGGGTTTACACCGGGGAGCTGTTTTTT.